Below are 3 T cell receptor beta chains sequenced from a single sample in a study of radiation and T cells in renal cell carcinoma. Repertoires were generated with immunoSEQ multiplex PCR, while TCRdb's copy carries only in-frame clones and drops some. This table has 95,000 to 150,000 clones, roughly four fifths appearing once. As to time point: baseline pretreatment blood. As for treatment: 15 Gy SBRT to primary tumor, nephrectomy 4 weeks later. The material sequenced was blood, taken from a patient whose treatment included radiotherapy and nephrectomy. All receptors derive from a woman in her sixties with renal cell carcinoma.

The chain is built from TRBV2 and TRBJ2-5; 12 bases fit TRBD1. CDR1 and CDR2 (germline): SNHLY, FYNNEI. The V segment lost 6 bases and the J segment 4 bases; nucleotides outside the gene matches: 3. The CDR3 runs 14 residues. The CDR3 DNA is TGTGCCAGCAGGACGGGACAGGGGGCAGAGACCCAGTACTTC. Translation gives CASRTGQGAETQYF.

The CDR3 nucleotides are TGTGCCAGCAGCTTCGGGACGAGGGACAATGAGCAGTTCTTC. Protein product: CASSFGTRDNEQFF. This chain links TRBV5-6 with TRBJ2-1; D could derive from TRBD1 or TRBD2 (5 bases each). CDR3 length equals 14 residues. V gave up 2 bases and J gave up 5 bases, with 11 bases separating them. CDR1 and CDR2 (germline): SGHDT, YYEEEE.

The V and J genes are TRBV4-2 and TRBJ1-5, with TRBD1 matching 8 bases. CDR1 LGHNA and CDR2 YNFKEQ come from the germline V gene. CDR3 length: 16 amino acids. V lost 1 base and J lost 3; bases outside the gene matches: 5. CDR3 in amino acids: CASSQGAGGTNQPQHF. The DNA of the CDR3 is TGTGCCAGCAGCCAAGGGGCAGGGGGCACCAATCAGCCCCAGCATTTT.